A selection of T cell receptor beta chains follows, all from one sample in a study of cytomegalovirus exposure and HLA in healthy donors. Repertoires were generated with immunoSEQ multiplex PCR, while TCRdb's copy carries only in-frame clones and drops some. The repertoire includes around 220,000 clones, about three quarters of them detected once, and roughly a sixth sits in the top ten. Sequencing used PBMCs. These receptors originate from a man in his forties in good health and CMV-seronegative. The CDR3 runs from the conserved cysteine through the conserved F or W. The D gene is left open where the match is weak.

cdr3_length | j_call | v_call | d_call | cdr3_aa
15 | TRBJ1-1 | TRBV5-6 | NA | CASSRQTGWDTEAFF
13 | TRBJ2-2 | TRBV5-1 | NA | CASSPRSDGELFF
16 | TRBJ2-6 | TRBV19 | NA | CASSGQFASGANVLTF
12 | TRBJ1-2 | TRBV29-1 | TRBD1 | CSAVGQGHGYTF
15 | TRBJ1-6 | TRBV9 | NA | CASSVEGIRYSPLHF
16 | TRBJ1-2 | TRBV4-1 | TRBD1 | CASSLSETGPNYGYTF
14 | TRBJ1-1 | TRBV5-1 | TRBD1 | CASSLDGQGTEAFF
12 | TRBJ1-2 | TRBV15 | TRBD1 | CATSVGQGGYTF
20 | TRBJ2-5 | TRBV4-3 | TRBD2 | CASSQDFLAGGPSAGETQYF
12 | TRBJ2-3 | TRBV28 | NA | CASSSRPDTQYF
17 | TRBJ2-7 | TRBV5-1 | TRBD2 | CASSLGGTSGGSYEQYF
15 | TRBJ2-5 | TRBV9 | NA | CASSVGVSAQETQYF
15 | TRBJ2-2 | TRBV7-2 | NA | CASSTRGGDTGELFF
14 | TRBJ2-3 | TRBV27 | NA | CASSFAGIADTQYF
15 | TRBJ2-3 | TRBV27 | TRBD2 | CASSGAGGPTDTQYF
13 | TRBJ1-1 | TRBV10-3 | NA | CAARGQIWTEAFF
15 | TRBJ1-2 | TRBV7-6 | TRBD1 | CASSPRQGVGYGYTF
14 | TRBJ2-5 | TRBV28 | NA | CASTIDRPMETQYF
15 | TRBJ2-5 | TRBV7-2 | TRBD2 | CASSVLGPGRETQYF
13 | TRBJ1-2 | TRBV6-5 | TRBD1 | CASKDRGGRGYTF
15 | TRBJ2-7 | TRBV7-2 | TRBD1 | CASSSGQASSYEQYF
15 | TRBJ2-3 | TRBV5-8 | TRBD2 | CASSSGTTRTDTQYF
15 | TRBJ1-1 | TRBV18 | NA | CASSPDYSMNTEAFF
10 | TRBJ2-5 | TRBV20-1 | NA | CSAPLEAQYF
15 | TRBJ2-1 | TRBV7-2 | TRBD1 | CASSFYRGSGNEQFF
16 | TRBJ2-5 | TRBV4-1 | NA | CASSQEGWEKGRTQYF
13 | TRBJ2-5 | TRBV7-2 | NA | CASTFFLEGTQYF
14 | TRBJ1-2 | TRBV15 | NA | CATSRGGPEYGYTF
15 | TRBJ1-2 | TRBV28 | NA | CASSLLGVDSGGYTF
13 | TRBJ1-6 | TRBV9 | NA | CASSVVGQSPLHF
14 | TRBJ1-2 | TRBV5-1 | NA | CASSPLQGNYGYTF
11 | TRBJ2-7 | TRBV2 | NA | CAGGQTLEQYF
16 | TRBJ1-2 | TRBV27 | TRBD1 | CASSFNGQGAPYGYTF
15 | TRBJ2-1 | TRBV6-1 | NA | CASSRGPRAGNEQFF
15 | TRBJ2-2 | TRBV28 | TRBD1 | CASSPGGLGTGELFF
15 | TRBJ2-1 | TRBV5-8 | NA | CASSLVRDSYNEQFF
14 | TRBJ1-5 | TRBV18 | NA | CASSQQSSNQPQHF
13 | TRBJ2-5 | TRBV18 | NA | CASSFRVGETQYF
15 | TRBJ1-2 | TRBV5-4 | NA | CASSLRRWVDYGYTF
14 | TRBJ1-3 | TRBV5-1 | NA | CASKEGSSGNTIYF
16 | TRBJ1-5 | TRBV4-2 | TRBD1 | CASSPNYRQGNQPQHF